A selection of T cell receptor beta chains follows, all from one sample in a study of shared clonotypes between healthy human individuals. This table comes from immunoSEQ multiplex PCR, and its TCRdb copy is limited to in-frame clones, with some not included. The sample has some 1 million clones, about 74% seen once. The sequenced sample was memory CD4+ T cells sorted from blood. All receptors come from a man aged 18 to 30 in good health. Both conserved end residues are part of each CDR3. The D gene is left open where the match is weak. Clone size, where shown, is once, few, many, or a class for clones that have expanded.

abundance	v_gene	d_gene	j_gene	CDR3aa	CDR3nt
NA	TRBV18	TRBD2	TRBJ2-5	CASSPPRTSGWETQYF	TGTGCCAGCTCACCACCTAGGACTAGCGGCTGGGAGACCCAGTACTTC
NA	TRBV11-2	NA	TRBJ1-1	CASSFGLGNTEAFF	TGTGCCAGCAGCTTCGGACTAGGGAACACTGAAGCTTTCTTT
NA	TRBV5-1	NA	TRBJ2-7	CASSLGSSYEQYF	TGCGCCAGCAGCTTGGGTAGCTCCTACGAGCAGTACTTC
NA	TRBV5-1	TRBD1	TRBJ2-7	CASSLEGQGVYEQYF	TGCGCCAGCAGCTTGGAGGGACAGGGGGTCTACGAGCAGTACTTC
NA	TRBV7-2	TRBD1	TRBJ1-6	CASTSQGLNSPLHF	TGTGCCAGCACCTCACAGGGGTTAAATTCACCCCTCCACTTT
NA	TRBV9	NA	TRBJ2-2	CASSEGLGTGELFF	TGTGCCAGCAGCGAGGGTTTGGGCACCGGGGAGCTGTTTTTT
NA	TRBV6-5	NA	TRBJ1-1	CASKDSRGTEAFF	TGTGCCAGCAAAGACAGTCGAGGCACTGAAGCTTTCTTT
NA	TRBV16	TRBD2	TRBJ2-1	CASSPSGTSGGAYNEQFF	TGTGCCAGCAGCCCCTCCGGGACTAGCGGAGGGGCCTACAATGAGCAGTTCTTC
NA	TRBV20-1	NA	TRBJ2-2	CSAPLNGELFF	TGCAGTGCTCCCCTCAACGGGGAGCTGTTTTTT
NA	TRBV6-1	NA	TRBJ2-3	CASRGSTDTQYF	TGTGCCAGCAGGGGAAGCACAGATACGCAGTATTTT
NA	TRBV28	NA	TRBJ2-3	CASSLAGVYTDTQYF	TGTGCCAGCAGTTTAGCAGGGGTCTACACAGATACGCAGTATTTT
few	TRBV6-1	NA	TRBJ1-5	CASSRDSNQPQHF	TGTGCCAGCAGTAGGGACAGCAATCAGCCCCAGCATTTT
once	TRBV19	NA	TRBJ2-5	CASSLGTKETQYF	TGTGCCAGTAGCCTTGGTACAAAAGAGACCCAGTACTTC
once	TRBV5-6	TRBD2	TRBJ2-3	CASSLDAGGITDTQYF	TGTGCCAGCAGCTTGGATGCGGGGGGGATTACAGATACGCAGTATTTT
NA	TRBV21-1	NA	TRBJ1-3	CASSKGGARGNTIYF	TGTGCCAGCAGCAAAGGCGGGGCGCGTGGAAACACCATATATTTT
NA	TRBV5-4	NA	TRBJ1-2	CASSTDGNGYTF	TGTGCCAGCAGCACCGACGGGAATGGCTACACCTTC
NA	TRBV18	NA	TRBJ1-1	CASSPPVRGSTTEAFF	TGTGCCAGCTCACCACCGGTACGGGGATCGACCACTGAAGCTTTCTTT
NA	TRBV27	TRBD1	TRBJ2-7	CASRGQGTEQYF	TGTGCCAGCAGAGGACAGGGCACCGAGCAGTACTTC
once	TRBV5-4	TRBD1	TRBJ2-2	CASSQAGAGGTGELFF	TGTGCCAGCAGTCAAGCCGGGGCAGGGGGCACCGGGGAGCTGTTTTTT
NA	TRBV7-2	TRBD2	TRBJ2-3	CASRAGERTDTQYF	TGTGCCAGCAGGGCGGGAGAGCGCACAGATACGCAGTATTTT
NA	TRBV28	NA	TRBJ1-2	CAGESQGSFGYTF	TGTGCCGGGGAGTCGCAGGGATCTTTCGGCTACACCTTC